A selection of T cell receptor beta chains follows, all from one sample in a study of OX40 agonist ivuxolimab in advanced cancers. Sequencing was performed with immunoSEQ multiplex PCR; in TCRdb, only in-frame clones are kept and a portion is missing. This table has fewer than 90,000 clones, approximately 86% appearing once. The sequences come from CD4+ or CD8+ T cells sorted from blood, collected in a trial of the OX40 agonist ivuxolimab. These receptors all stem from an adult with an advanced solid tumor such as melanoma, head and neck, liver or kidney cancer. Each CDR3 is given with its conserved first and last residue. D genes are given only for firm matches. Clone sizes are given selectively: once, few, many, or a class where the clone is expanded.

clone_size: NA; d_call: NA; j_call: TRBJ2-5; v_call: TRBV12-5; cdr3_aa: CASPSPGTHQETQYF; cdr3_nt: TGTGCTAGTCCTTCCCCCGGGACACACCAAGAGACCCAGTACTTC
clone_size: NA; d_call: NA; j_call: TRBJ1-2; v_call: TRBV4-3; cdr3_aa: CASSQDNPGNYGYTF; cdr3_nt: TGCGCCAGCAGCCAAGATAATCCGGGTAACTATGGCTACACCTTC
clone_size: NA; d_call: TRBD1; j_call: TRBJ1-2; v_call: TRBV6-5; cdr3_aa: CASSYVRTGGSYGYTF; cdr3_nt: TGTGCCAGCAGTTACGTTAGGACAGGGGGAAGCTATGGCTACACCTTC
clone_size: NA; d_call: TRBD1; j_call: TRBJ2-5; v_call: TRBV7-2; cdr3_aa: CASSSRVDRGGETQYF; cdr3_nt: TGTGCCAGCAGTAGCCGGGTGGACAGGGGAGGCGAGACCCAGTACTTC
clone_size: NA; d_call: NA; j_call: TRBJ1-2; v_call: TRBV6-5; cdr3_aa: CASSFLFPGHGYTF; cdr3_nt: TGTGCCAGCAGTTTCTTGTTTCCAGGGCATGGCTACACCTTC
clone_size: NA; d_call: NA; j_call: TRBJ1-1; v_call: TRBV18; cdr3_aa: CASARLKEAFF; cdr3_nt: TGTGCCAGCGCAAGACTTAAAGAAGCTTTCTTT
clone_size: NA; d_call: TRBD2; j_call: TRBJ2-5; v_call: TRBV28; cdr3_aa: CASSLGGREETQYF; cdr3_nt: TGTGCCAGCAGTTTAGGGGGGAGGGAAGAGACCCAGTACTTC
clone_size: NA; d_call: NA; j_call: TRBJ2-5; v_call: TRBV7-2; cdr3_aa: CASTANSARGTQYF; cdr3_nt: TGTGCCAGCACCGCAAACAGCGCCCGGGGGACCCAGTACTTC
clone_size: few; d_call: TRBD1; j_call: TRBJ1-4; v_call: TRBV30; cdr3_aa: CAWSAGTGNEKLFF; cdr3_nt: TGTGCCTGGAGCGCCGGGACAGGGAATGAAAAACTGTTTTTT
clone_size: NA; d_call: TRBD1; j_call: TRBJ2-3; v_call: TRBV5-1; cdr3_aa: CASSFWTGERDTQYF; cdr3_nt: TGCGCCAGCAGCTTTTGGACAGGGGAGAGAGATACGCAGTATTTT
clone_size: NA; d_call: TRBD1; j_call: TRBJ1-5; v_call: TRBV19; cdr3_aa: CASSTQSSTGRDQPQHF; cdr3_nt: TGTGCCAGTAGTACTCAATCGTCGACAGGGAGGGATCAGCCCCAGCATTTT
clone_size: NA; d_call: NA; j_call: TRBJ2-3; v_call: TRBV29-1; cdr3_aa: CSVGGPLGAQYF; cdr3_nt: TGCAGCGTAGGTGGGCCCTTAGGGGCGCAGTATTTT
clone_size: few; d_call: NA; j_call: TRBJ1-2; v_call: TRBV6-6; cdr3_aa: CASSKPYTF; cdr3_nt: TGTGCCAGCAGTAAACCCTACACCTTC
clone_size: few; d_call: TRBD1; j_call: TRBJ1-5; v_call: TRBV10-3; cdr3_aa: CAISRQGDQPQHF; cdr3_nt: TGTGCCATCAGTAGACAGGGTGATCAGCCCCAGCATTTT
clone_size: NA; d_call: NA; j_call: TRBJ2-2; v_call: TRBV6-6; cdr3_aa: CASSRRRAGELFF; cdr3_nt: TGTGCCAGCAGCCGTCGGAGGGCCGGGGAGCTGTTTTTT
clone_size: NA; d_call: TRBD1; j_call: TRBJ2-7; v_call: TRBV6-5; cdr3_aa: CASSYSSSTGHYEQYF; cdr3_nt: TGTGCCAGCAGTTACTCGTCTTCGACAGGGCACTACGAGCAGTACTTC